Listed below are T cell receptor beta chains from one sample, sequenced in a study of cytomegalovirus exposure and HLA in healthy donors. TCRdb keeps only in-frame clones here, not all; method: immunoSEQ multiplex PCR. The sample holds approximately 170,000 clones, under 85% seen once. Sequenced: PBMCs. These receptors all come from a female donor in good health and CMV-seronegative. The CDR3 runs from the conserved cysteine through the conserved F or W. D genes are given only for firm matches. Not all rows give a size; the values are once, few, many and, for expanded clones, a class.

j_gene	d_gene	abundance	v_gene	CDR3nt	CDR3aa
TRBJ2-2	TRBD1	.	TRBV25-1	TGTGCCAGCAGTGATTGGACAGGGCCCGGAACCGGGGAGCTGTTTTTT	CASSDWTGPGTGELFF
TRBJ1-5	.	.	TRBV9	TGTGCCAGCAGCCGGGACAATTTTAGCAATCAGCCCCAGCATTTT	CASSRDNFSNQPQHF
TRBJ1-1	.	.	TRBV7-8	TGTGCCAGCAGCTTAGCGAACAGGGTCGCTTTCTTT	CASSLANRVAFF
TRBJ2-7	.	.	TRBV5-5	TGTGCCAGCAACCGGGACACCTACGAGCAGTACTTC	CASNRDTYEQYF
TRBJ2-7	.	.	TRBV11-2	TGTGCCAGCAGCTTAGAATTCGACGGAGGATCCTACGAGCAGTACTTC	CASSLEFDGGSYEQYF
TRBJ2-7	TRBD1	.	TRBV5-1	TGCGCCAGCAGCTTGGGTACAGGGGTCATGAACGAGCAGTACTTC	CASSLGTGVMNEQYF
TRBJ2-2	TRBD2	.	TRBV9	TGTGCCAGCAGCGTAACGGGGGGAGGAAGTTACACCGGGGAGCTGTTTTTT	CASSVTGGGSYTGELFF
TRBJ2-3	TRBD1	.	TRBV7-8	TGTGCCAGCAGCTCCGCTGGGTCCGGAACAGGGGGACAGTGGGATACGCAGTATTTT	CASSSAGSGTGGQWDTQYF
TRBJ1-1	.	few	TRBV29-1	TGCAGCGGGGGGGGATCCATGAACACTGAAGCTTTCTTT	CSGGGSMNTEAFF
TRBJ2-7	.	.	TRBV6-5	TGTGCCACCACCCGGGAGAGGAGCTCCTACGAGCAGTACTTC	CATTRERSSYEQYF
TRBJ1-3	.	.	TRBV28	TGTGCCAGCAGTTCACAGGTTACCTCTGGAAACACCATATATTTT	CASSSQVTSGNTIYF
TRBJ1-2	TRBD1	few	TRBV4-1	TGCGCCAGCAGCCAAGAAGGGGGCTTCGACTATGGCTACACCTTC	CASSQEGGFDYGYTF
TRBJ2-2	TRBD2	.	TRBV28	TGTGCCAGCCGACTAGCGGCGAACACCGGGGAGCTGTTTTTT	CASRLAANTGELFF
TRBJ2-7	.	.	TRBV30	TGTGCCTGGAGTGAGCAGGGCTACGAGCAGTACTTC	CAWSEQGYEQYF
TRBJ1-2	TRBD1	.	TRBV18	TGTGCCAGCTCACCCTCAAGGGACAGAGTAGTTGGCTACACCTTC	CASSPSRDRVVGYTF
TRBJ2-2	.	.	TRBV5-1	TGCGCCAGCAGCTTTTTTGGGGGCGACACCGGGGAGCTGTTTTTT	CASSFFGGDTGELFF
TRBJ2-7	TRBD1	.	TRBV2	TGTGCCAGCAAGGGGGCTGACGAGCAGTACTTC	CASKGADEQYF
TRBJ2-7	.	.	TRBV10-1	TGCGCCAGCAGTGAGCCGATCTGCCGGGACACGTTCTACGAGCAGTACTTC	CASSEPICRDTFYEQYF
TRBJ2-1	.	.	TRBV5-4	TGTGCCAGCAACCCCCCCGGAGGCTCCTACAATGAGCAGTTCTTC	CASNPPGGSYNEQFF
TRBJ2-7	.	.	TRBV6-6	TGTGCCAGCGATAGAAGGGGCACCCAGGGTCTAGACGAGCAGTACTTC	CASDRRGTQGLDEQYF
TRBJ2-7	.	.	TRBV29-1	TGCAGCGTTCAACCCCGCCTCGGCGGGGAGCAGTACTTC	CSVQPRLGGEQYF
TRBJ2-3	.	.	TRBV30	TGTGCCTGGATCCCTCGAGGAGATACGCAGTATTTT	CAWIPRGDTQYF
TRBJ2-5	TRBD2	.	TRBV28	TGTGCCAGCAGTTATCCCCGGTCAACGGGGGGTGAGACCCAGTACTTC	CASSYPRSTGGETQYF
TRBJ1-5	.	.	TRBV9	TGTGCCAGCAGTGGGGGGTCCGGTAGCAATCAGCCCCAGCATTTT	CASSGGSGSNQPQHF
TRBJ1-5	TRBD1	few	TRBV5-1	TGCGCCAGCAGCCCCGGGACAGGGGGCAATCAGCCCCAGCATTTT	CASSPGTGGNQPQHF